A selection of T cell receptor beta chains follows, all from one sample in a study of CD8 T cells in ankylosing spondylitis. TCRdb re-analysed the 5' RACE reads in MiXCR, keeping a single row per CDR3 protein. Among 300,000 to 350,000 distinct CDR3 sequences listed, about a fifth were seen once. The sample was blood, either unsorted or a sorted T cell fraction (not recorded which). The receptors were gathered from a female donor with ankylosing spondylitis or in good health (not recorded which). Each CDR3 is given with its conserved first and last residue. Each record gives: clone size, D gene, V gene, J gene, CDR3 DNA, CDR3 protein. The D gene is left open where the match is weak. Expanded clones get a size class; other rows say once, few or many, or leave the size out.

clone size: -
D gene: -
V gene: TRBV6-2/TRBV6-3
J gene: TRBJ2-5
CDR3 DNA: TGTGCCAGCAGCCATAGCGGCCCAGAAGAGACCCAGTACTTC
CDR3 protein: CASSHSGPEETQYF

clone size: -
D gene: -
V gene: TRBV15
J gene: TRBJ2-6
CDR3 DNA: TGTGCCACCAGCCCCTGGACACCTATTGGGGCCAACGTCCTGACTTTC
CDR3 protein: CATSPWTPIGANVLTF

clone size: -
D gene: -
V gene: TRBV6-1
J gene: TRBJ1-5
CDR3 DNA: TGTGCCAGCATCGAAGGGAGGATCAATCAGCCCCAGCATTTT
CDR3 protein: CASIEGRINQPQHF

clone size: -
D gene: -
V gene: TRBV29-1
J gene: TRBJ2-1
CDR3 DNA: TGCAGCGGGCTAACCGTTGGGGTGCGGGCCCACAATGAGCAGTTCTTC
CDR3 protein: CSGLTVGVRAHNEQFF

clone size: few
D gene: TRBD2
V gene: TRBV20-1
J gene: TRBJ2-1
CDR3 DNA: TGCAGTGCTCCACCCGGACTAGCGGGAGGGGTCCCCCGGAGAGAGCAGTTCTTC
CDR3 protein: CSAPPGLAGGVPRREQFF

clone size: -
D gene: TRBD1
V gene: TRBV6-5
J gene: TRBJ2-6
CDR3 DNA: TGTGCCAGCTGCCTCGGGACAGGGGGCTCTGGGGCCAACGTCCTGACTTTC
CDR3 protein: CASCLGTGGSGANVLTF

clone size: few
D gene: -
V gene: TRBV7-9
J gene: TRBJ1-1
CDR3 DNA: TGTGCCAGCAGCTTAGGCGACAGGCCCCAGACTGAAGCTTTCTTT
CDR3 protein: CASSLGDRPQTEAFF

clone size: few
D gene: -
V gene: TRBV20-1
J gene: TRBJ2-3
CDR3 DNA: TGCAGTGCCCTAGTTCAGGGCACAGATACGCAGTATTTT
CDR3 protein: CSALVQGTDTQYF

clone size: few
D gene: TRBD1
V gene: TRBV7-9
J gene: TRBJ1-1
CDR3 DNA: TGTGCCAGCAGCTTCCCGTTACGGACAGGGAAGACTGAAGCTTTCTTT
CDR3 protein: CASSFPLRTGKTEAFF

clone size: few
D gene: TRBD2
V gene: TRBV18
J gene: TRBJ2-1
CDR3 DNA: TGTGCCAGCTCACCACCTATTCTTCCGTCTAGCGGGACACAGATCGGAGTCAATGAGCAGTTCTTC
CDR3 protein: CASSPPILPSSGTQIGVNEQFF

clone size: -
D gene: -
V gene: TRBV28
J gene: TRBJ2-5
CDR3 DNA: TGTGCCAGCAGTTTATCAGGGGTGGAGACCCAGTACTTC
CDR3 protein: CASSLSGVETQYF

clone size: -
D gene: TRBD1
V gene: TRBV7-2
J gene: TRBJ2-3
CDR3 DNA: TGTGCCAGCAGCTTAGGCCAGGGGGCGCGTACGCAGTATTTT
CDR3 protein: CASSLGQGARTQYF

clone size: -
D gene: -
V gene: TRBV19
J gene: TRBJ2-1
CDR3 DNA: TGTGCCAGTAGGAACACAGGGTCCGGAACAAATGAGCAGTTCTTC
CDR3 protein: CASRNTGSGTNEQFF

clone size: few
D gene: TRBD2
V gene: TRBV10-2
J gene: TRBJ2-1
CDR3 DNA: TGCGCCAGCAGTGAAAGGGGTGGGGCGGGAGTGGAATACAATGAGCAGTTCTTC
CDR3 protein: CASSERGGAGVEYNEQFF

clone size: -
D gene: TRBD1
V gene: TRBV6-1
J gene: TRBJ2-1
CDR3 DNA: TGTGCCAGCAGTGAATCAACCTGGGGACAGTACAATGAGCAGTTCTTC
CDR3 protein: CASSESTWGQYNEQFF

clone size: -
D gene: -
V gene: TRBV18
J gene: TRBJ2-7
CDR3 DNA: TGTGCCAGCTCACCATCTCTGGACCCCCTTGTCGAGCAGTACTTC
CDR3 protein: CASSPSLDPLVEQYF

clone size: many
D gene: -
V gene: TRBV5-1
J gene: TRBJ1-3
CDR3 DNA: TGCGCCAGCAGCTTGGCCGACAACTCTGGAAACACCATATATTTT
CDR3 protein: CASSLADNSGNTIYF

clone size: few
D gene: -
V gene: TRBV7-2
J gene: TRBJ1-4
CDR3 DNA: TGTGCCAGCAGCTTAGGCGGACGGTCCAGTGAAAAACTGTTTTTT
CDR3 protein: CASSLGGRSSEKLFF

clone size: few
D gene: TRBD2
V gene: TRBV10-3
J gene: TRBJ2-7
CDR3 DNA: TGTGCCATCAGTGTTCAGCGGGAGGGGGTAGAGCAGTACTTC
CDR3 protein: CAISVQREGVEQYF

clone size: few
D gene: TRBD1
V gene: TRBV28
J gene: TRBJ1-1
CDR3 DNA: TGTGCCAGCAGCCCGGGACAGAGTATGAACACTGAAGCTTTCTTT
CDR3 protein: CASSPGQSMNTEAFF

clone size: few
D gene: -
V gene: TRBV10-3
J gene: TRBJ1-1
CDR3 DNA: TGTGCCATCAGTGAGTCGAACCGGTGGTACACTGAAGCTTTCTTT
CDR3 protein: CAISESNRWYTEAFF

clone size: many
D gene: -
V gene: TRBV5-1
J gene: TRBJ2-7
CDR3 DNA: TGCGCCAGCAAGCTAGGGTCCCACGAGCAGTACTTC
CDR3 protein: CASKLGSHEQYF

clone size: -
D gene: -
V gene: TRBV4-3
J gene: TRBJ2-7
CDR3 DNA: TGCGCCAGCAGCCGGTCATGGGGTAGCCCCTACGAGCAGTACTTC
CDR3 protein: CASSRSWGSPYEQYF

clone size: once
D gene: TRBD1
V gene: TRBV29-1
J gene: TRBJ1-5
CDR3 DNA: TGCAGCGTACAGGGGGCAACGGAGCCCCAGCATTTT
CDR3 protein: CSVQGATEPQHF

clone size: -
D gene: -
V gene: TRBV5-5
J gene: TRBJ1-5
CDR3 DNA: TGTGCCAGCAGCCAGGACATTAGCAATCAGCCCCAGCATTTT
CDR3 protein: CASSQDISNQPQHF

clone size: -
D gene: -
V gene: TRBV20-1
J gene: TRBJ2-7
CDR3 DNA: TGCAGTGCTAGTAAAGGGGAGGCCTACGAGCAGTACTTC
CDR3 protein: CSASKGEAYEQYF

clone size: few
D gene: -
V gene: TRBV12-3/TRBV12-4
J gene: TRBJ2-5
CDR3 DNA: TGTGCCAGCAGTTCTCGGATGCTCCAAGAGACCCAGTACTTC
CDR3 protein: CASSSRMLQETQYF

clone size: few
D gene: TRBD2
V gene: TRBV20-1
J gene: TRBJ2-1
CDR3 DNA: TGCAGTGCTGGACTAGCGGGATTCGGCAATGAGCAGTTCTTC
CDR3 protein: CSAGLAGFGNEQFF

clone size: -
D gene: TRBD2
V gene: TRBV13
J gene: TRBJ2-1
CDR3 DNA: TGTGCCAGCAGCTTAGTACTGACTAGCGGGAGTAATGAGCAGTTCTTC
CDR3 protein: CASSLVLTSGSNEQFF

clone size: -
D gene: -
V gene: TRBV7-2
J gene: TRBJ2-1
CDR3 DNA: TGTGCCAGCAGCTTCCGGGACGCGGCTTTCCATGAGCAGTTCTTC
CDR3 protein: CASSFRDAAFHEQFF

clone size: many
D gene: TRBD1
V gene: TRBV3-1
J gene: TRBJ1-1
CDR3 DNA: TGTGCCAGCAGCCAAGAGATAAGGACAGGGGACGCTTTCTTT
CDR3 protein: CASSQEIRTGDAFF

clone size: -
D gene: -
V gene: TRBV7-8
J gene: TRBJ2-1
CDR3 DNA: TGTGCCAGCAGCTTGGGTGGCGGGACCCACGGGGAGCAGTTCTTC
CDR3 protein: CASSLGGGTHGEQFF

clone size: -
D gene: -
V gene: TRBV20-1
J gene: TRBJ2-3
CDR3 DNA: TGCAGTGCTACCCCGGCCACAGATACGCAGTATTTT
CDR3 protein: CSATPATDTQYF

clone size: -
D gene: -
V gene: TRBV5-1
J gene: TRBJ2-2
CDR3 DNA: TGCGCCAGCAGCTTGGGAGGTGGGACGAACACCGGGGAGCTGTTTTTT
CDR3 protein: CASSLGGGTNTGELFF

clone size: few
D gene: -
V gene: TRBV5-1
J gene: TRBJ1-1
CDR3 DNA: TGCGCCAGCAGCCAAGGGAACGACCTGTCTGAAGCTTTCTTT
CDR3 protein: CASSQGNDLSEAFF